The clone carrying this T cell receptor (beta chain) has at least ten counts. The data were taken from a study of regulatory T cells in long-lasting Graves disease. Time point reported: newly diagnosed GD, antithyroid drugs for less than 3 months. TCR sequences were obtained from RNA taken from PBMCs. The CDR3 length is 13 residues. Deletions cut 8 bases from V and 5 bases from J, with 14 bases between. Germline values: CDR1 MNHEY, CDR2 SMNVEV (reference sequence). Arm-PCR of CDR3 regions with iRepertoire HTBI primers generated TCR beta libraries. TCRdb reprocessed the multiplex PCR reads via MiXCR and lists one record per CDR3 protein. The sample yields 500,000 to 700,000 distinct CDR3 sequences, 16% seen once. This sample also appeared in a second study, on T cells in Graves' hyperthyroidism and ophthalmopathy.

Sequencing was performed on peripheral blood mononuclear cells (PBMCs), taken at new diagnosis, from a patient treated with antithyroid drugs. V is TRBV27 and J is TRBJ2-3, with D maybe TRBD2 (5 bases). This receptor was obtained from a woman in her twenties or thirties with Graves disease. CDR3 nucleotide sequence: TGTGCCAGCGTAGGGCTCCGGGGAGATACGCAGTATTTT. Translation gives CASVGLRGDTQYF.